This passage covers 27 T cell receptor beta chains from one sample sequenced in a study of cytomegalovirus exposure and HLA in healthy donors. The PCR used 60 Vbeta and 13 Jbeta primers. The protocol was immunoSEQ multiplex PCR, while the TCRdb copy is restricted to in-frame clones and leaves out a portion. The sample holds some 160,000 clones, over 80% seen once. Material for sequencing was PBMCs. The receptors originated from a male donor in good health and CMV-seropositive.

This chain joins TRBV2 and TRBJ2-3, with 10 bases identical to TRBD2. Germline lookup yields CDR1 SNHLY and CDR2 FYNNEI. V gave up 9 bases and J gave up 0 bases; unmatched junction bases: 9. The CDR3 sequence is 16 residues long. CDR3 bases: TGTGCCAGTCAATACACTAGCGGGAAAAGCACAGATACGCAGTATTTT. Translation: CASQYTSGKSTDTQYF.

The J gene is TRBJ2-2, the V gene TRBV6-6; TRBD2 is a possible D gene (7 bases). CDR1 is MNHNY, CDR2 SVGAGI, per germline (reference sequence). Trimming cost V 1 base and J 6 bases, with 12 bases left between them. The CDR3 length is 15 residues. The CDR3 DNA is TGTGCCAGCAGTTACTTCGGGGAGGGGGCCGGGGAGCTGTTTTTT. This encodes CASSYFGEGAGELFF.

The rearrangement joins TRBV27 to TRBJ1-1, with D hard to call. Germline-derived CDR1 and CDR2 are MNHEY and SMNVEV (reference sequence). The CDR3 has 15 amino acids. V lost 6 bases and J 0 bases, leaving 14 bases between the germline ends. CDR3 protein: CASSYRTAVNTEAFF. The CDR3 DNA sequence: TGTGCCAGCAGCTATCGAACGGCGGTGAACACTGAAGCTTTCTTT.

This clone was seen once. The genes are TRBV9 and TRBJ1-6; D possibly corresponds to TRBD1 (5 bases). The V and J ends lost 4 bases and 7 bases respectively, with 15 bases between them. CDR1 and CDR2 (germline): SGDLS, YYNGEE. This CDR3 region has 15 residues. In nucleotides, the CDR3 is TGTGCCAGCAGCCCTACGGGGGACCCAAATTCACCCCTCCACTTT. Translating it yields CASSPTGDPNSPLHF.

This clone showed up just once. This chain joins TRBV29-1 and TRBJ2-7; the D gene is possibly TRBD2 (6 bases). The CDR3 sequence is 13 residues long. The germline V gene encodes CDR1 SQVTM and CDR2 ANQGSEA. The V gene lost 5 bases and the J gene lost 6 bases, with 17 bases spanning the gap. The CDR3 bases are TGCAGCGTTCCCGGGGGTAAATCCGGCGAGCAGTACTTC. It encodes CSVPGGKSGEQYF.

The chain links TRBV2 to TRBJ1-2, with a tentative D call TRBD1 (6 bases). Trimming cost V 6 bases and J 3 bases, with 11 bases left between them. CDR1 is SNHLY and CDR2 is FYNNEI in the germline V gene. The CDR3 runs 13 residues. The CDR3, as DNA: TGTGCCAGCAGGCCGGACAGTGACTATGGCTACACCTTC. Amino acid sequence: CASRPDSDYGYTF.

This chain connects TRBV28 to TRBJ2-7, with 8 bases lining up with TRBD1. This CDR3 region has 14 residues. Germline values: CDR1 MDHEN, CDR2 SYDVKM. J was trimmed by 4 bases and V by 2 bases; bases with no gene match: 4. The CDR3 loop is CASSLNRGSYEQYF. The CDR3 nucleotides are TGTGCCAGCAGTTTAAACAGGGGGTCATACGAGCAGTACTTC.

The CDR3 reads CASSKGPGQGRDSPLHF. Written as DNA, the CDR3 is TGTGCCAGCAGCAAGGGACCGGGACAGGGGCGTGATTCACCCCTCCACTTT. V gene TRBV21-1 combines with J gene TRBJ1-6; the D call of TRBD1 is as the table states it, not checked on the DNA. TRBV21-1 is a listed pseudogene. The CDR3 is 17 amino acids.

The rearrangement joins TRBV27 to TRBJ1-1; possible D gene TRBD1, 5 bases. From germline, CDR1 is MNHEY and CDR2 SMNVEV (reference sequence). This CDR3 region has 13 residues. Trimming shortened V by 8 bases and J by 1 base, and 11 bases separated the two germline ends. The CDR3 DNA reads TGTGCCAGCTCCGGACATTCGAACACTGAAGCTTTCTTT. It codes for CASSGHSNTEAFF.

This clone appeared once. The chain is built from TRBV7-9 and TRBJ2-5; 11 nucleotides line up with TRBD2. The DNA matches TRBJ2-7 better at its end, which makes the J call doubtful. The CDR3 consists of 15 residues. Germline V lookup: CDR1 SEHNR, CDR2 FQNEAQ (reference sequence). CDR3: CASSPNLAGGYEQYF. The CDR3 DNA follows: TGTGCCAGCAGTCCCAACCTAGCGGGGGGATACGAGCAGTACTTC.

The rearrangement uses TRBV7-2 and TRBJ2-1, with 12 bases fitting TRBD2. CDR1 and CDR2 (germline): SGHTA, FQGNSA. The ends lost 5 bases at V and 5 bases at J; junction bases unmatched: 4. This CDR3 is 15 amino acids long. The CDR3 is CASSKTSGSHNEQFF. CDR3 coding DNA: TGTGCCAGCAGCAAGACTAGCGGGAGCCACAATGAGCAGTTCTTC.

The J gene is TRBJ2-3, the V gene TRBV6-1, with a possible D match to TRBD2 (6 bases). Germline CDR1 MNHNS, CDR2 SASEGT. Trimming took 6 bases from V and 6 from J, leaving 16 bases between them. The CDR3 is 14 residues long. CDR3 DNA: TGTGCCAGCAGGGAGGGAGGCACTGGGGATACGCAGTATTTT. Translating it yields CASREGGTGDTQYF.

The V and J genes are TRBV7-2 and TRBJ1-1, with unresolved D. Germline V gives CDR1 SGHTA, CDR2 FQGNSA. Trimming left V 2 bases short and J 1 base short, with 11 bases between. This CDR3 is 15 amino acids long. This CDR3 reads CASSLFVTGNTEAFF. The CDR3 region has the DNA TGTGCCAGCAGCTTATTTGTGACGGGGAACACTGAAGCTTTCTTT.

The chain is built from TRBV6-6 and TRBJ2-3; 10 nucleotides line up with TRBD2. Looked up from germline, CDR1 is MNHNY and CDR2 is SVGAGI (reference sequence). After removal of 5 bases from V and 1 base from J, the junction contained 3 bases not matched to a gene. The CDR3 extends over 15 amino acids. The CDR3 coding sequence is TGTGCCAGCAGTCTGAGCGGGAGGGGCACAGATACGCAGTATTTT. Its protein is CASSLSGRGTDTQYF.

CDR3 amino acids: CASSLRPRGAGDYEQYF. Written as DNA, the CDR3 is TGTGCCAGCAGCTTAAGGCCAAGGGGAGCGGGAGACTACGAGCAGTACTTC. This chain connects TRBV7-6 to TRBJ2-7; 8 bases line up with TRBD2. With V trimmed by 2 bases and J by 3 bases, 12 bases remained unmatched. Germline V gene data show CDR1 as SGHVS and CDR2 as FNYEAQ. The CDR3 is 17 residues long. The entire variable domain, with the rest obtained from reference TRBV7-6 and TRBJ2-7, is as follows: GAGVSQSPRYKVTKRGQDVALRCDPISGHVSLYWYRQALGQGPEFLTYFNYEAQQDKSGLPNDRFSAERPEGSISTLTIQRTEQRDSAMYRCASSLRPRGAGDYEQYFGPGTRLTVT.

The V gene is TRBV27, the J gene TRBJ2-7, with TRBD1 matching over 7 bases. The J segment lost 4 bases and the V segment lost 4 bases, leaving 13 bases of the junction unmatched. Germline loops: CDR1 MNHEY, CDR2 SMNVEV (reference sequence). The CDR3 sequence is 16 residues long. The CDR3, as DNA: TGTGCCAGCAGTTCCCGCTCGGGACAGTTGACTTACGAGCAGTACTTC. It translates to CASSSRSGQLTYEQYF.

The V call is TRBV6-5, the J call TRBJ1-1; D is ambiguous. Germline CDR1 reads MNHEY; CDR2 reads SVGAGI. Trimming stripped 6 bases from V and 2 bases from J, with 10 bases between. The CDR3 spans 13 residues. The CDR3: CASRLRYNTEAFF. The CDR3 coding sequence is TGTGCCAGCAGACTTCGGTACAACACTGAAGCTTTCTTT.

The genes are TRBV28 and TRBJ2-7; D is perhaps TRBD1 (6 bases). Germline V lookup: CDR1 MDHEN, CDR2 SYDVKM. The CDR3 contains 14 residues. V lost 4 bases and J lost 3, with 13 bases in between. DNA of the CDR3: TGTGCCAGCAGTTCGGGACAAGCGGACTACGAGCAGTACTTC. Protein: CASSSGQADYEQYF.

The chain carries TRBV7-2 and TRBJ2-3; TRBD2 aligns across 7 bases. Germline V lookup: CDR1 SGHTA, CDR2 FQGNSA. The V and J ends lost 5 bases and 2 bases, in that order; junction bases with no gene match: 10. The CDR3 spans 16 residues. DNA for the CDR3: TGTGCCAGCAGCACCCTAGCGGCCGGGTTCACAGATACGCAGTATTTT. It specifies CASSTLAAGFTDTQYF.

This rearrangement joins TRBV19 to TRBJ1-2, with D tentatively TRBD1 (6 bases). The CDR3 is 16 amino acids. Looked up from germline, CDR1 is LNHDA and CDR2 is SQIVND (reference sequence). V lost 2 bases, J lost 2 bases, and 15 bases lay in between. CDR3: CASSIKQGARNYGYTF. CDR3 coding DNA: TGTGCCAGTAGTATAAAACAGGGAGCCAGAAACTATGGCTACACCTTC.

J is TRBJ1-5 and V is TRBV6-5, with 8 bases aligning to TRBD1. The CDR3 sequence is 16 residues long. The junction had 10 bases not matched to a gene; V was cut back by 2 bases and J by 7 bases. Looked up from germline, CDR1 is MNHEY and CDR2 is SVGAGI. Written as DNA, the CDR3 is TGTGCCAGCAGTTACCCTGTTCGGACAGGGCGACAGCCCCAGCATTTT. This codes for CASSYPVRTGRQPQHF.

This chain connects TRBV5-6 to TRBJ2-7; TRBD2 might be the D (7 bases). Trimming stripped 3 bases from V and 0 bases from J, with 10 bases between. Looked up from germline, CDR1 is SGHDT and CDR2 is YYEEEE. CDR3 length: 14 residues. CDR3 sequence (DNA): TGTGCCAGCAGCTACGGGGGGCTCTCCTACGAGCAGTACTTC. As protein: CASSYGGLSYEQYF. The full variable domain, completed using reference TRBV5-6 and TRBJ2-7, is DAGVTQSPTHLIKTRGQQVTLRCSPKSGHDTVSWYQQALGQGPQFIFQYYEEEERQRGNFPDRFSGHQFPNYSSELNVNALLLGDSALYLCASSYGGLSYEQYFGPGTRLTVT.

This sequence joins TRBV5-1 and TRBJ1-4, with 9 bases lining up with TRBD1. The germline CDR1 and CDR2 sequences are SGHRS and YFSETQ. This CDR3 spans 23 amino acids. The V and J ends lost 0 bases and 9 bases, in that order; junction bases with no gene match: 30. Here the CDR3 reads CASSLDPDFTGTGWGLETQKLFF. The CDR3 bases are TGCGCCAGCAGCTTGGACCCAGACTTCACCGGGACAGGGTGGGGGTTGGAGACTCAAAAACTGTTTTTT.

The chain recombines TRBV11-3 with TRBJ1-4, with TRBD1 identical over 9 bases. The J segment lost 8 bases and the V segment lost 4 bases, leaving 5 bases of the junction unmatched. Germline loops: CDR1 SGHNT, CDR2 YENEEA. The CDR3 loop spans 14 amino acids. In DNA form, the CDR3 reads TGTGCCAGCAGCTCGGACAGGGGACAGGAAAAACTGTTTTTT. The encoded protein is CASSSDRGQEKLFF. Based on the CDR3 plus reference TRBV11-3 and TRBJ1-4, the full variable domain is EAGVVQSPRYKIIEKKQPVAFWCNPISGHNTLYWYLQNLGQGPELLIRYENEEAVDDSQLPKDRFSAERLKGVDSTLKIQPAELGDSAVYLCASSSDRGQEKLFFGSGTQLSVL.

The chain recombines TRBV4-1 with TRBJ1-1; D is ambiguous. Germline V gene data show CDR1 as MGHRA and CDR2 as YSYEKL. CDR3 length: 13 residues. V was trimmed by 2 bases and J by 0 bases, leaving 4 bases between them. The CDR3 nucleotides read TGCGCCAGCAGCCAACAAATGAACACTGAAGCTTTCTTT. This encodes CASSQQMNTEAFF.

V and J are TRBV7-9 and TRBJ2-3; 9 bases agree with TRBD2. Losses at the gene ends were 4 bases for V and 10 bases for J; bases not matched to a gene: 3. CDR3 length: 12 residues. Germline V gene sequence: CDR1 SEHNR, CDR2 FQNEAQ (reference sequence). DNA for the CDR3: TGTGCCAGCAGCTCTAGCGGGACCGCGCAGTATTTT. This gives the protein CASSSSGTAQYF. The full variable domain, completed using reference TRBV7-9 and TRBJ2-3, is DTGVSQNPRHKITKRGQNVTFRCDPISEHNRLYWYRQTLGQGPEFLTYFQNEAQLEKSRLLSDRFSAERPKGSFSTLEIQRTEQGDSAMYLCASSSSGTAQYFGPGTRLTVL.

The J gene is TRBJ1-2, the V gene TRBV5-1; a weak D match, TRBD1 (6 bases). Trimming took 4 bases from V and 4 from J, leaving 14 bases between them. The CDR3 has 14 residues. CDR1 SGHRS and CDR2 YFSETQ come from the germline V gene. The CDR3 bases are TGCGCCAGCAGCACAACGGGACAATTCTATGGCTACACCTTC. It translates to CASSTTGQFYGYTF.